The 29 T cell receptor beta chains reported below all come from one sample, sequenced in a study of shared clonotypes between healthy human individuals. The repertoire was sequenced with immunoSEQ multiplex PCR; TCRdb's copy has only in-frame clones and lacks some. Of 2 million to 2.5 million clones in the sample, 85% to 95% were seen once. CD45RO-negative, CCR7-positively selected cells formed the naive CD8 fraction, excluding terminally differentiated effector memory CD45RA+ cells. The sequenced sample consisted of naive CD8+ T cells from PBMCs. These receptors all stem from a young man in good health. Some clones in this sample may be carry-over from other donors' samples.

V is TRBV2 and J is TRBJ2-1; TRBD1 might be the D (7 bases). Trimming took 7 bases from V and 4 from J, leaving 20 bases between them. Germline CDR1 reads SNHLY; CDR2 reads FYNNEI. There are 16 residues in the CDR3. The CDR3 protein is CASISMGGQTYNEQFF. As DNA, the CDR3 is TGTGCCAGCATAAGTATGGGGGGACAGACATACAATGAGCAGTTCTTC.

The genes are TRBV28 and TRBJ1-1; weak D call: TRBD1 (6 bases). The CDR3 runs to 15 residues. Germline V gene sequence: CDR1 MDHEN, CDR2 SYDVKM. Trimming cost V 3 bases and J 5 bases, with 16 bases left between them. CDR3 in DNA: TGTGCCAGCAGTTTTCCCCAAGGGGGGTGGACTGAAGCTTTCTTT. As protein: CASSFPQGGWTEAFF.

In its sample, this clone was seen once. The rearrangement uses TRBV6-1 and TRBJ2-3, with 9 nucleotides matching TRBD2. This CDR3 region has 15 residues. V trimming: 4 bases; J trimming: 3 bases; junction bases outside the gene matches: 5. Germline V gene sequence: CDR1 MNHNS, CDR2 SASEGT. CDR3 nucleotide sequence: TGTGCCAGCAGTGGTCTAGCGGGAAGGACAGATACGCAGTATTTT. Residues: CASSGLAGRTDTQYF.

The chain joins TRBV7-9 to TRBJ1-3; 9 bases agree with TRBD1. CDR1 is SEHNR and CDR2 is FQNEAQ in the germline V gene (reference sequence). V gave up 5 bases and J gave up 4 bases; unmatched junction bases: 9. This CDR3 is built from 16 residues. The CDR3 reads CASSRIQGAKGNTIYF. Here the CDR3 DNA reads TGTGCCAGCAGCCGGATACAGGGGGCTAAAGGAAACACCATATATTTT.

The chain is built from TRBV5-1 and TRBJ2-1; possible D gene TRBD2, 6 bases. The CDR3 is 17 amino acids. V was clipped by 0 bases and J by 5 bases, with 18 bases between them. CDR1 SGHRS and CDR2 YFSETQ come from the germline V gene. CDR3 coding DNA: TGCGCCAGCAGCTTGGGCGGTTTTGGGGGGTGGCACAATGAGCAGTTCTTC. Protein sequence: CASSLGGFGGWHNEQFF.

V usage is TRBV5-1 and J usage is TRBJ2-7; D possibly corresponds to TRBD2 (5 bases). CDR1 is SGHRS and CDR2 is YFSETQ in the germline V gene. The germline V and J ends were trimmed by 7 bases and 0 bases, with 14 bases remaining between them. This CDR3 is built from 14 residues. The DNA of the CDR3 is TGCGCCAGCGCGACTACCCTTGCCTCCTACGAGCAGTACTTC. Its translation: CASATTLASYEQYF.

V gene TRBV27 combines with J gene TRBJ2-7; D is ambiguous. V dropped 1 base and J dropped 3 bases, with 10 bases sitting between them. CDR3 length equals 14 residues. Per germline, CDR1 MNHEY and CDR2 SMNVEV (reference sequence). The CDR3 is CASSLWAGLYEQYF. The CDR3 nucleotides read TGTGCCAGCAGTTTATGGGCAGGCCTCTACGAGCAGTACTTC.

CDR3 loop: CATSRVLAGVRAGELFF. The CDR3 DNA is TGTGCCACCAGCAGAGTCCTGGCAGGGGTTCGGGCCGGGGAGCTGTTTTTT. The chain employs TRBV15 and TRBJ2-2; possibly TRBD1 for D (6 bases). V lost 1 base and J 6 bases, leaving 18 bases between the germline ends. CDR3 length: 17 residues. Per the germline V gene, CDR1 is LNHNV and CDR2 is YYDKDF (reference sequence).

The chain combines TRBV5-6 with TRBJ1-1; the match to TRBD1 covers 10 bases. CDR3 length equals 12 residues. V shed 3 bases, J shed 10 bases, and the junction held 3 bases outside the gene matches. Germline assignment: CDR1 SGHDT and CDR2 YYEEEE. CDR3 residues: CASSSTGGAAFF. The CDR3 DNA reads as TGTGCCAGCAGCTCGACAGGGGGCGCAGCTTTCTTT.

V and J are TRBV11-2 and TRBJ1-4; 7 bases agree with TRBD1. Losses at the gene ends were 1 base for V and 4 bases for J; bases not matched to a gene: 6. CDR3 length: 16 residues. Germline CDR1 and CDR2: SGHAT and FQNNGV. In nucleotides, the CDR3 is TGTGCCAGCAGCTTAGTCTCGGGACAGCTTAATGAAAAACTGTTTTTT. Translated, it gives CASSLVSGQLNEKLFF.

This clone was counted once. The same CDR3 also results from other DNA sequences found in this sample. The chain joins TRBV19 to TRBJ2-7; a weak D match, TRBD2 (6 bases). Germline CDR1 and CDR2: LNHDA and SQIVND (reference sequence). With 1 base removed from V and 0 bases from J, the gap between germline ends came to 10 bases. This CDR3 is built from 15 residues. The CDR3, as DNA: TGTGCCAGTAGTATAGGCACGGGACTCTCCTACGAGCAGTACTTC. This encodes CASSIGTGLSYEQYF.

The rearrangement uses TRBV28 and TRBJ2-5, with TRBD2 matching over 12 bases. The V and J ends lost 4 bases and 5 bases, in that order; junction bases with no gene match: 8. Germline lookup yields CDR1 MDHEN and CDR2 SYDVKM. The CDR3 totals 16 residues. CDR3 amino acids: CASSWASGRVWETQYF. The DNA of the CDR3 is TGTGCCAGCAGTTGGGCTAGCGGGAGGGTCTGGGAGACCCAGTACTTC.

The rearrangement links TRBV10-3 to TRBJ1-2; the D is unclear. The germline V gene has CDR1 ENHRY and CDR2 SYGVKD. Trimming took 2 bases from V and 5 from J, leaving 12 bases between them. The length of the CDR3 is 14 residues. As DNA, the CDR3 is TGTGCCATCAGTGAGCAGGCAACCTCGTATGGCTACACCTTC. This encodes CAISEQATSYGYTF.

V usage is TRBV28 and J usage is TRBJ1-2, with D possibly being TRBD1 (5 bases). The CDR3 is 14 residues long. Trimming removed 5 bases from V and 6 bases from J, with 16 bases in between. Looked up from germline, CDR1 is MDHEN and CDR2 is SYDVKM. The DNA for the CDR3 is TGTGCCAGCAGTACGGGCCCAGGGACGAATGGCTACACCTTC. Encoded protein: CASSTGPGTNGYTF.

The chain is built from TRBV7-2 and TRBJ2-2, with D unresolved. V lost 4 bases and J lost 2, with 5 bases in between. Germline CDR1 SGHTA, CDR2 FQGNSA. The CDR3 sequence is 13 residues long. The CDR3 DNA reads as TGTGCCAGCAGCTCAAAAAACACCGGGGAGCTGTTTTTT. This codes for CASSSKNTGELFF.

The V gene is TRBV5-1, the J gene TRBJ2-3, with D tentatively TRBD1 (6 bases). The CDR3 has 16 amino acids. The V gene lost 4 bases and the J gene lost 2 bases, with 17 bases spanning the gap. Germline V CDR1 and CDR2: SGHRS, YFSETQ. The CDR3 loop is CASSLPGTYHTDTQYF. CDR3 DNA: TGCGCCAGCAGCCTACCGGGGACATACCACACAGATACGCAGTATTTT.

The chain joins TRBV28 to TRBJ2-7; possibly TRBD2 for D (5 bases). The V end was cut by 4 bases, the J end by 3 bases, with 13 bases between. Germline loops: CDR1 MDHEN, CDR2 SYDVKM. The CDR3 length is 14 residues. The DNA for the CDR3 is TGTGCCAGCAGTTCTGTACAGAGGGACTACGAGCAGTACTTC. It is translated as CASSSVQRDYEQYF.

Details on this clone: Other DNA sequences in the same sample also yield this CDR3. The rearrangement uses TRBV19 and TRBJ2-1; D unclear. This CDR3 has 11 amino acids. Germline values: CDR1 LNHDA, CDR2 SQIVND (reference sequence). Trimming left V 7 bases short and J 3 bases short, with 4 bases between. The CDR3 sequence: CASTYYNEQFF. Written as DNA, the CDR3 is TGTGCCAGTACCTACTACAATGAGCAGTTCTTC.

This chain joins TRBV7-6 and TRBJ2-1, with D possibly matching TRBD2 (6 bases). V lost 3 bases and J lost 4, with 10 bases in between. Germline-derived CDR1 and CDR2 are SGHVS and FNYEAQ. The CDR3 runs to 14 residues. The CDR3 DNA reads TGTGCCAGCAGCTTCGCGGGGTCATACAATGAGCAGTTCTTC. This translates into CASSFAGSYNEQFF.

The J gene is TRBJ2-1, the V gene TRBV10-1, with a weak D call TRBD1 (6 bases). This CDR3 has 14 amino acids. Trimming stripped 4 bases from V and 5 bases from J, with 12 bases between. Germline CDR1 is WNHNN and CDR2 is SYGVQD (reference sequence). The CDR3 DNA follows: TGCGCCAGCAGTGTTCACGCAGGGGACAATGAGCAGTTCTTC. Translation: CASSVHAGDNEQFF.

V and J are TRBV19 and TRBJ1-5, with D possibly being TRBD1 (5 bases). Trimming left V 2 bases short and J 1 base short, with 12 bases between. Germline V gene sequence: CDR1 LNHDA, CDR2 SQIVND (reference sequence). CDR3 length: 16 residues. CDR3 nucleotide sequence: TGTGCCAGTAGTATAAGGGCAGGGAGAAGCAATCAGCCCCAGCATTTT. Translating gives CASSIRAGRSNQPQHF.

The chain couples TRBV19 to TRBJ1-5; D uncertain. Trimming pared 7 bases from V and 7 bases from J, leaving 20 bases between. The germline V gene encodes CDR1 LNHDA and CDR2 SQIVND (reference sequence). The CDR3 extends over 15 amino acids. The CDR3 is CASTSPRDVEQPQHF. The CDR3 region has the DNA TGTGCCAGTACCTCTCCAAGGGATGTGGAGCAGCCCCAGCATTTT. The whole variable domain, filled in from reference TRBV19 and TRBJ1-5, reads DGGITQSPKYLFRKEGQNVTLSCEQNLNHDAMYWYRQDPGQGLRLIYYSQIVNDFQKGDIAEGYSVSREKKESFPLTVTSAQKNPTAFYLCASTSPRDVEQPQHFGDGTRLSIL.

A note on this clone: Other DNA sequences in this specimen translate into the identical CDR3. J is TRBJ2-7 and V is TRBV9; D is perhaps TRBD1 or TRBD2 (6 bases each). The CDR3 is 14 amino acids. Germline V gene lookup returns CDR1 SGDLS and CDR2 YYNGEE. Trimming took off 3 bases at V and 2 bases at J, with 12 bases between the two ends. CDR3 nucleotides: TGTGCCAGCAGCGCCGGAGGGGGGACCTACGAGCAGTACTTC. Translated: CASSAGGGTYEQYF.

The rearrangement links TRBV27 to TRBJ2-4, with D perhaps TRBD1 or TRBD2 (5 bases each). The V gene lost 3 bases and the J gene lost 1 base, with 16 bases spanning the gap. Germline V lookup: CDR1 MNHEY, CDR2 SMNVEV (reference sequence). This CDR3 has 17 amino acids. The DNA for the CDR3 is TGTGCCAGCAGTTTCGTGGGGCGCGAGGGGGCCAAAAACATTCAGTACTTC. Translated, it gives CASSFVGREGAKNIQYF.

CDR3 sequence: CASSPQLVVEGDEQFF. In nucleotides, the CDR3 is TGTGCCAGCAGCCCTCAACTAGTCGTCGAGGGCGATGAGCAGTTCTTC. This chain uses TRBV11-2 with TRBJ2-1, with D possibly matching TRBD2 (5 bases). Trimming took off 5 bases at V and 8 bases at J, with 22 bases between the two ends. This CDR3 is 16 amino acids long. CDR1 is SGHAT and CDR2 is FQNNGV in the germline V gene.

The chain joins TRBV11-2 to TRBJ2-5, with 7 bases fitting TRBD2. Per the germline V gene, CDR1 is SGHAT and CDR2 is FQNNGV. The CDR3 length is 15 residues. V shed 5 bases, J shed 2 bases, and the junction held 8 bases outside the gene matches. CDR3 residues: CASSPGGDAQETQYF. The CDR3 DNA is TGTGCCAGCAGCCCGGGGGGTGACGCGCAAGAGACCCAGTACTTC.

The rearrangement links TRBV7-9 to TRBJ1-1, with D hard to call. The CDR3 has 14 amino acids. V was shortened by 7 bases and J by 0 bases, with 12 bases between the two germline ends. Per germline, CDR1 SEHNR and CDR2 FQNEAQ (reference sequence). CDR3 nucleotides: TGTGCCAGCACAAAAGGAGGAGTGAACACTGAAGCTTTCTTT. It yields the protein CASTKGGVNTEAFF.

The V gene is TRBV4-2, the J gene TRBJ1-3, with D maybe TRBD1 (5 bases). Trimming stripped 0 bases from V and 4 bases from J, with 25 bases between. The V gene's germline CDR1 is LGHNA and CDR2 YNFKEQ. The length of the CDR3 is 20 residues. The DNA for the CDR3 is TGTGCCAGCAGCCAAGATCTGAGGCAGGGAATTAGGTTAGCGGGAAACACCATATATTTT. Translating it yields CASSQDLRQGIRLAGNTIYF.

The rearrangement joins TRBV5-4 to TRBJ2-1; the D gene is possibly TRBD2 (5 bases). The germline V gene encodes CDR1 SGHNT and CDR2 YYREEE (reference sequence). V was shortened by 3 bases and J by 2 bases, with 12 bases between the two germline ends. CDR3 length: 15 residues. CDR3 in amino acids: CASSSRGSPYNEQFF. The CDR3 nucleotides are TGTGCCAGCAGCTCCCGAGGGTCTCCCTACAATGAGCAGTTCTTC. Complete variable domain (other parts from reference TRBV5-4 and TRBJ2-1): ETGVTQSPTHLIKTRGQQVTLRCSSQSGHNTVSWYQQALGQGPQFIFQYYREEENGRGNFPPRFSGLQFPNYSSELNVNALELDDSALYLCASSSRGSPYNEQFFGPGTRLTVL.